The 14 T cell receptor beta chains below were found in one sample sequenced in a study of blood T cell repertoires in COVID-19. The protocol was immunoSEQ multiplex PCR, while the TCRdb copy is restricted to in-frame clones and leaves out a portion. The top ten hold 11% of the sample, which has roughly 200,000 clones, 75% to 90% seen once. The sequenced material came from peripheral blood. The receptors shown here come from a human donor with active or convalescent COVID-19. The donor label of this sample is uncertain.

The rearrangement joins TRBV4-2 to TRBJ2-7, with a tentative D call TRBD2 (6 bases). The CDR3 has 14 residues. The V gene's germline CDR1 is LGHNA and CDR2 YNFKEQ. The ends were cut back, 0 bases at V and 3 bases at J, with 9 bases in the middle. The CDR3 DNA is TGTGCCAGCAGCCAAGACTACGGGGGCTACGAGCAGTACTTC. Its translation: CASSQDYGGYEQYF.

The gene calls are TRBV19 and TRBJ2-3, with a possible D match to TRBD1 (6 bases). The CDR3 loop spans 13 amino acids. Germline CDR1 is LNHDA and CDR2 is SQIVND (reference sequence). Trimming shortened V by 8 bases and J by 12 bases, and 21 bases separated the two germline ends. The chain's CDR3 is CASSDRYTSDQYF. For the CDR3, the DNA is TGTGCCAGTTCTGACAGGTACACCTCAGATCAGTATTTT.

This chain connects TRBV7-2 to TRBJ2-5, with D perhaps matching TRBD2 (6 bases). The CDR3 is made up of 13 amino acids. Between the trimmed V and J ends, which lost 4 bases and 4 bases, there was a span of 10 bases. The germline gives CDR1 SGHTA, CDR2 FQGNSA. CDR3 sequence reads: CASSSGRLETQYF. The DNA for the CDR3 is TGTGCCAGCAGCTCTGGGAGGCTAGAGACCCAGTACTTC.

The rearrangement joins TRBV5-4 to TRBJ1-4; 11 bases fit TRBD1. This CDR3 region has 14 residues. Per germline, CDR1 SGHNT and CDR2 YYREEE (reference sequence). V trimming: 4 bases; J trimming: 7 bases; junction bases outside the gene matches: 3. The CDR3 DNA reads as TGTGCCAGCAGCCCGGGACAGGGGGTTGAAAAACTGTTTTTT. Encoded protein: CASSPGQGVEKLFF. The variable domain in full, completed from reference TRBV5-4 and TRBJ1-4, reads ETGVTQSPTHLIKTRGQQVTLRCSSQSGHNTVSWYQQALGQGPQFIFQYYREEENGRGNFPPRFSGLQFPNYSSELNVNALELDDSALYLCASSPGQGVEKLFFGSGTQLSVL.

The chain recombines TRBV9 with TRBJ2-3; D is unclear. CDR3 size: 16 residues. Germline CDR1 and CDR2: SGDLS and YYNGEE. Deletions cut 4 bases from V and 0 bases from J, with 15 bases between. The DNA of the CDR3 is TGTGCCAGCAGCCCGCGCGTGGGCACCAGCACAGATACGCAGTATTTT. This gives the protein CASSPRVGTSTDTQYF.

The V gene is TRBV3-1 (or the pseudogene TRBV3-2), the J gene TRBJ2-5, with 10 bases lining up with TRBD2. With 0 bases clipped from V and 2 bases from J, the junction kept 3 bases outside the gene matches. This CDR3 is 16 amino acids long. Germline loops: CDR1 LGHDT, CDR2 YNNKEL (reference sequence). The CDR3, as DNA: TGTGCCAGCAGCCAAGACGGAGCGGGGGGGCAAGAGACCCAGTACTTC. Translation: CASSQDGAGGQETQYF.

J is TRBJ2-1 and V is TRBV7-3, with TRBD2 matching over 7 bases. The CDR3 length is 15 residues. V lost 3 bases and J lost 0; bases outside the gene matches: 2. CDR1 is SGHTA, CDR2 FQGTGA, per germline. The CDR3 nucleotides read TGTGCCAGCAGCTTCGGGGGGAGCTCCTACAATGAGCAGTTCTTC. It specifies CASSFGGSSYNEQFF.

V is TRBV19 and J is TRBJ2-3; D perhaps matches TRBD1 (6 bases). The CDR3 length is 15 residues. The V and J ends lost 1 base and 3 bases respectively, with 11 bases between them. Germline loops: CDR1 LNHDA, CDR2 SQIVND (reference sequence). The CDR3 DNA sequence: TGTGCCAGTAGTATAGCACAGGGTAGGACAGATACGCAGTATTTT. This sequence encodes CASSIAQGRTDTQYF.

The genes are TRBV6-1 and TRBJ1-5; 8 bases align to TRBD1. The V gene's germline CDR1 is MNHNS and CDR2 SASEGT. J was trimmed by 11 bases and V by 3 bases; bases with no gene match: 15. This CDR3 has 16 amino acids. In nucleotides, the CDR3 is TGTGCCAGCAGTGAGCGAGATCAGGGGGCGTTCGGGGCCCAGCATTTT. It is translated as CASSERDQGAFGAQHF.

V is TRBV5-1 and J is TRBJ2-4; 10 bases fit TRBD1. V gave up 3 bases and J gave up 9 bases; unmatched junction bases: 9. The CDR3 length is 15 residues. Germline lookup yields CDR1 SGHRS and CDR2 YFSETQ. The CDR3: CASSWDRGPGRIQYF. The CDR3 DNA is TGCGCCAGCAGCTGGGACAGGGGCCCAGGACGCATTCAGTACTTC.

The chain is built from TRBV19 and TRBJ2-7; 8 bases match TRBD1. V shed 4 bases, J shed 3 bases, and the junction held 5 bases outside the gene matches. The germline V gene encodes CDR1 LNHDA and CDR2 SQIVND (reference sequence). This CDR3 region has 14 residues. CDR3 protein: CASSTGDRLYEQYF. The CDR3 coding sequence is TGTGCCAGTAGTACCGGGGACAGGCTCTACGAGCAGTACTTC.

This chain connects TRBV19 to TRBJ1-1; no clear D. V lost 7 bases to trimming and J lost 6 bases, with 9 bases between them. The germline V gene encodes CDR1 LNHDA and CDR2 SQIVND (reference sequence). This CDR3 contains 11 residues. The DNA for the CDR3 is TGTGCCAGTACCCTCGGGGCTGAAGCTTTCTTT. It encodes CASTLGAEAFF.

This chain connects TRBV30 to TRBJ2-1; 9 positions match TRBD2. CDR1 and CDR2 from the germline V gene are GTSNPN and SVGIG (reference sequence). This CDR3 is 13 amino acids long. J lost 7 bases, V lost 3 bases, and 4 bases had no gene match. The DNA of the CDR3 is TGTGCCTGGAGGCCCAGCGGGGGGAATGAGCAGTTCTTC. It codes for CAWRPSGGNEQFF.

The gene calls are TRBV28 and TRBJ2-5; 9 bases align to TRBD2. Germline V gives CDR1 MDHEN, CDR2 SYDVKM. With 6 bases clipped from V and 6 bases from J, the junction kept 5 bases outside the gene matches. The CDR3 runs to 13 residues. The CDR3 region has the DNA TGTGCCAGCAGCAGCGGGGGGACGAAGACCCAGTACTTC. Translating gives CASSSGGTKTQYF.